This TCR beta chain was obtained from a study of blood T cell repertoires in COVID-19. Study-wide context: Acute and convalescent COVID-19 specimens originated in the United States, Italy and Spain. PBMCs, B-cell-depleted T cells, or T cells provided the cDNA or gDNA that made up the material.

The trim removed 0 bases at V and 10 bases at J, leaving 5 bases unmatched. Germline V CDR1 and CDR2: KGHSH, LQKENI. CDR3 length equals 14 residues. Original processing notes: Cell counts per sample came from amplifying reference gene primers. Data came from immunoSEQ multiplex PCR; TCRdb stores just in-frame clones and leaves some out. That table is the source of V, J and clone size, and D and trimming were worked out from the DNA. The sample lists around 87,000 clones, roughly 80% occurring once. The sample was peripheral blood. The TCR originated in a human donor in a cohort sampled during active COVID-19. V and J are TRBV18 and TRBJ2-1; TRBD2 agrees at 8 bases. The CDR3 nucleotides are TGTGCCAGCTCACCACCACAAGCGGGAGAGGAGCAGTTCTTC. As protein: CASSPPQAGEEQFF.